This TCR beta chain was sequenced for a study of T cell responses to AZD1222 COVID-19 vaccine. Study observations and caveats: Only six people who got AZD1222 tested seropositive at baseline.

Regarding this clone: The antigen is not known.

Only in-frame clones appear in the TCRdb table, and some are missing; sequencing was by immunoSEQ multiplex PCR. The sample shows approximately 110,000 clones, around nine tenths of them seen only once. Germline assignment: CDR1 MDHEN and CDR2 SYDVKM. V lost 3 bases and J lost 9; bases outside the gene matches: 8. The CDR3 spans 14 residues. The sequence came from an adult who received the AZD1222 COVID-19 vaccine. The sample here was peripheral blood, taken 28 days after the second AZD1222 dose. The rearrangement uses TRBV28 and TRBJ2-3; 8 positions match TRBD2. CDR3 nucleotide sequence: TGTGCCAGCAGTTTGGGGACTAGTTTTTCCACGCAGTATTTT. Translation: CASSLGTSFSTQYF.